The sequence of this TCR beta chain was determined in a study of CD8+CD57+ T cells in acquired aplastic anemia. Study results and caveats: Between patients and controls, CD8+ Simpson's diversity did not vary significantly. Overlap between patients and controls comprised roughly 28 CD8+ CDR3 sequences.

Genomic DNA acted as the template from which TCR beta VDJ combination and CDR3 sequence profiling were carried out. TCRdb reprocessed the reads via MiXCR and lists one record per CDR3 protein. The table lists 210,000 or so distinct CDR3 sequences, approximately 51% of them singletons. Details on this clonotype: Its specificity is not known.

Patients who underwent sequencing had shown CD8+CD57+ cell expansion by flow cytometry. Severe acquired aplastic anemia was present in all patients. The sample taken for sequencing was sorted CD4+, CD8+, or CD8+CD57+ T cells (not recorded which) from PBMCs. The origin of this receptor is a human donor with aplastic anemia.

CDR3: CASRTSGLRDTQYF. Written as DNA, the CDR3 is TGTGCCAGCAGGACTAGCGGGCTACGGGATACGCAGTATTTT. V usage is TRBV5-5 and J usage is TRBJ2-3; 10 bases agree with TRBD2. The germline gives CDR1 SGHKS, CDR2 YYEKEE (reference sequence). This CDR3 region has 14 residues. Germline trimming cut 5 bases from V and 6 bases from J; bases unmatched to any gene: 6. Combining the CDR3 with reference TRBV5-5 and TRBJ2-3 gives the whole variable domain DAGVTQSPTHLIKTRGQQVTLRCSPISGHKSVSWYQQVLGQGPQFIFQYYEKEERGRGNFPDRFSARQFPNYSSELNVNALLLGDSALYLCASRTSGLRDTQYFGPGTRLTVL.